The source of this TCR beta chain is a study of T cell responses to AZD1222 COVID-19 vaccine (dated by TCRdb to the early 2020s). At the level of the whole study: AZD1222 recipients given second doses at about 4 weeks or at about 12 weeks were pooled, since spike-specific TCR depth and breadth were not found to differ between the two schedules. Trial participants were enrolled by age into 18-55, 56-69 and 70-plus year subgroups, with 148, 28 and 57 TCR-sequenced participants respectively. TCR sequencing was performed for 230 to 250 trial participants, of whom 207 were given two doses of AZD1222 and some 26 were given two doses of MenACWY control vaccine.

The study at large found these results: CD4 TCRs associated with the vaccine covered the entire spike protein, and the dominant responses were in regions 160-218 and 743-854. In the small 56-69-year group, the increase in depth fell short of significance, most likely because of low power. A significant rise in spike-specific TCR breadth and depth was observed after two AZD1222 doses relative to day 0 and relative to MenACWY recipients. Reportedly, almost half of the unique spike-specific TCRs recognized epitopes lying outside the regions that are mutated in the B.1.351 and B.1.1.7 variants. Conclusions about previously exposed vaccinees were limited because only a handful of AZD1222 recipients were SARS-CoV-2 seropositive at baseline. Participants were mostly white British, with more females than males. The authors suggested clonal diversity may have been underestimated. Because no day 14 peak-response samples were available, the repertoires could be characterized only after the peak T cell response.

The CDR3 regions of human TCRbeta chains were analyzed by immunosequencing. From the authors' description of their analysis: Repertoire TCRs were matched against a reference library of SARS-CoV-2-specific TCRs generated with the MIRA antigen-specificity platform. Breadth meant the fraction of unique TCRs that were SARS-CoV-2-associated, whereas depth meant the fraction of total T cells that were SARS-CoV-2-associated. Using the MIRA data, each spike-specific TCR was assigned both to the spike region to which the TCR was reactive and to a CD4 or CD8 class. Log10-transformed breadth and depth values were compared by one-way ANOVA with Sidak's multiple comparisons tests. TCRdb retrieved this table from immuneACCESS and kept in-frame rearrangements only. Not all clones are present; in checked studies, unresolved V genes account for under half, and no reason is known for the remainder. Clone size and the V and J calls come from that table; the DNA yielded D and trimming. The sample table lists approximately 110,000 clones, 86% of them with a count of one. 6.5% to 9.5% of the sample lies in the top ten.

A word on this clone: The clone's antigen remains unknown. No clone much larger than this one lies a single base away; base qualities are absent.

What the time point label conveys for this sample: baseline before first vaccination. The vaccinee samples were drawn from two UK trials, COV001 and COV002, one of which was a single-blind randomized controlled phase 2/3 trial testing AZD1222 (ChAdOx1 nCoV-19) in healthy adults. Trial participant PBMC samples were collected at day 0 and day 28 after the second dose for TCRbeta chain sequencing. This specimen was peripheral blood, taken on day 0 of AZD1222 vaccination. This receptor was identified in an adult in good health.

The DNA sequence is given as TGTGCCAGCAGCCCCCGGGGGGGACAACCCTACGAGCAGTACTTC. Translated, it reads CASSPRGGQPYEQYF. The chain is assembled from TRBV7-9 and TRBJ2-7, and TRBD2 aligns with 8 junction nucleotides. The germline V gene encodes CDR1 SEHNR and CDR2 FQNEAQ (reference sequence). For this chain, trimming is 5 bases at the V end and 2 bases at the J end, and the number of junction bases without a gene match is 8. Measured from the cysteine to the phenylalanine, the CDR3 is 15 residues long. Of the read, only the CDR3 DNA is kept; its 45 bases are in frame from base 1.